One sample yielded the 28 T cell receptor beta chains listed below, sequenced in a study of T cells after yellow fever vaccination (dated by TCRdb to about 2019). This specimen's treatment or condition label, interpreted: live attenuated yellow fever vaccine strain. Library preparation used 5' RACE. This sample was sequenced with an Illumina HiSeq 2500. In-frame beta chains were kept once TCRdb had trimmed the public reads at Q25 with fastp and called clones with MiXCR. One record per CDR3 amino acid sequence lists the most common genes and DNA. The sample table holds hundreds of thousands of distinct CDR3 sequences, of which around an eighth were seen once. Of the sample, 15% falls within the top ten clones. The source was PBMCs, collected on the day of the yellow fever booster vaccination. These receptors all stem from a man aged 25-40 years who received the YFV17D yellow fever vaccine.

This clonotype was seen a handful of times. The rearrangement uses TRBV28 and TRBJ2-2; 9 nucleotides match TRBD1. The CDR3 is 17 residues long. The germline V gene has CDR1 MDHEN and CDR2 SYDVKM. V trimming: 2 bases; J trimming: 5 bases; junction bases outside the gene matches: 9. In DNA form, the CDR3 reads TGTGCCAGCAGTTTAGGGACGACCGGGACAGGGACCGGGGAGCTGTTTTTT. Translated: CASSLGTTGTGTGELFF.

This clonotype came up many times. The chain employs TRBV2 and TRBJ2-7; 8 positions match TRBD1. J gave up 2 bases and V 7 bases, and 10 bases lay outside the gene matches. CDR1 and CDR2 from the germline V gene are SNHLY and FYNNEI. The CDR3 has 15 amino acids. The CDR3 loop reads CASTGGFSGAYEQYF. DNA for the CDR3: TGTGCCAGCACAGGGGGCTTCAGCGGAGCCTACGAGCAGTACTTC.

CDR3: CATHPGGRMNTGELFF. In nucleotides, the CDR3 is TGTGCCACCCACCCCGGAGGGAGGATGAACACCGGGGAGCTGTTTTTT. The V and J genes are TRBV15 and TRBJ2-2, with D perhaps TRBD2 (6 bases). Trimming took 8 bases from V and 1 from J, leaving 17 bases between them. Germline CDR1 and CDR2: LNHNV and YYDKDF (reference sequence). The CDR3 is 16 amino acids.

A remark on this clonotype: One end of the junction is discordant with germline, which a read error may explain. V gene TRBV20-1 combines with J gene TRBJ2-1; TRBD2 matches at 10 bases. CDR1 and CDR2 (germline): DFQATT, SNEGSKA (reference sequence). There are 16 residues in the CDR3. This CDR3 is CCARSPLAGVSDEQFF. CDR3 nucleotide sequence: TGCTGTGCTAGATCACCCCTAGCGGGAGTAAGCGATGAGCAGTTCTTC.

This clonotype was seen a handful of times. The chain has TRBV28 and TRBJ1-5; D gene unclear. This CDR3 contains 16 residues. V lost 7 bases and J lost 6, with 22 bases in between. Germline CDR1 and CDR2: MDHEN and SYDVKM. The CDR3 is CASIGRAENWGQPQHF. DNA of the CDR3: TGTGCCAGCATTGGTCGGGCGGAGAATTGGGGTCAGCCCCAGCATTTT.

The V call is TRBV5-6, the J call TRBJ2-2, with D possibly being TRBD1 or TRBD2 (5 bases each). The ends were cut back, 4 bases at V and 6 bases at J, with 7 bases in the middle. The CDR3 is 12 residues long. Looked up from germline, CDR1 is SGHDT and CDR2 is YYEEEE. The CDR3 DNA sequence: TGTGCCAGCAGCGGGGGACCCGGGGAGCTGTTTTTT. Translation gives CASSGGPGELFF.

This clonotype appeared a few times. This chain joins TRBV5-1 and TRBJ2-5; D is uncertain. V was shortened by 5 bases and J by 0 bases, with 11 bases between the two germline ends. This CDR3 has 14 amino acids. Germline-derived CDR1 and CDR2 are SGHRS and YFSETQ. Here the CDR3 reads CASRDHFNQETQYF. The CDR3 region has the DNA TGCGCCAGCAGGGACCACTTCAACCAAGAGACCCAGTACTTC.

This clonotype was seen only a few times. The J gene is TRBJ2-2, the V gene TRBV4-1; unclear D gene. V was clipped by 1 base and J by 4 bases, with 13 bases between them. CDR3 length: 16 residues. Germline lookup yields CDR1 MGHRA and CDR2 YSYEKL. DNA for the CDR3: TGCGCCAGCAGCCAAGCGTTCCGTGGGTCCACCGGGGAGCTGTTTTTT. This sequence encodes CASSQAFRGSTGELFF.

This clonotype was recorded a few times. The chain recombines TRBV6-1 with TRBJ2-7, with TRBD1 matching 11 bases. There are 15 residues in the CDR3. V lost 5 bases and J lost 5; bases outside the gene matches: 8. From germline, CDR1 is MNHNS and CDR2 SASEGT. CDR3 nucleotides: TGTGCCAGCAGTCCAACCGGGACAGGGGGTGACGAGCAGTACTTC. Translation: CASSPTGTGGDEQYF.

This clonotype showed up just a few times. This rearrangement joins TRBV2 to TRBJ2-4; tentative D call: TRBD2 (6 bases). From germline, CDR1 is SNHLY and CDR2 FYNNEI. V lost 7 bases to trimming and J lost 0 bases, with 10 bases between them. CDR3 length: 14 amino acids. In nucleotides, the CDR3 is TGTGCCAGCAACCTGGGACTAGCCAAAAACATTCAGTACTTC. Translated: CASNLGLAKNIQYF.

This clonotype was seen a few times. The V gene is TRBV6-4, the J gene TRBJ2-6; D not certain. There are 16 residues in the CDR3. Germline V gene lookup returns CDR1 MRHNA and CDR2 SNTAGT. V lost 2 bases and J 0 bases, leaving 8 bases between the germline ends. The chain's CDR3 is CASSDEGSSGANVLTF. The CDR3 DNA is TGTGCCAGCAGTGACGAAGGGTCCTCTGGGGCCAACGTCCTGACTTTC.

The V and J genes are TRBV28 and TRBJ2-6; the D is unclear. V shed 3 bases and J shed 2 bases, with 17 bases lying between them. Germline CDR1 is MDHEN and CDR2 is SYDVKM. CDR3 length: 18 residues. CDR3: CASSFPLWASAGANVLTF. CDR3 coding DNA: TGTGCCAGCAGTTTCCCCCTCTGGGCCAGCGCTGGGGCCAACGTCCTGACTTTC. The full variable domain, its missing parts supplied by reference TRBV28 and TRBJ2-6, is DVKVTQSSRYLVKRTGEKVFLECVQDMDHENMFWYRQDPGLGLRLIYFSYDVKMKEKGDIPEGYSVSREKKERFSLILESASTNQTSMYLCASSFPLWASAGANVLTFGAGSRLTVL.

The chain uses TRBV7-9 and TRBJ2-7, with D possibly TRBD2 on 6 matching bases. Deletions cut 3 bases from V and 7 bases from J, with 10 bases between. Germline V CDR1 and CDR2: SEHNR, FQNEAQ (reference sequence). The CDR3 length is 12 residues. CDR3 loop: CASSLGSGEQYF. The CDR3 DNA follows: TGTGCCAGCAGCTTGGGTAGCGGAGAGCAGTACTTC.

This clonotype was seen more than once but under ten times. CDR3 DNA: TGTGCCAGCAGTGAAGGGACTAGCGGGAAAGATGAGCAGTTCTTC. This codes for CASSEGTSGKDEQFF. The chain couples TRBV6-1 to TRBJ2-1, with 12 bases aligning to TRBD2. The junction had 3 bases not matched to a gene; V was cut back by 1 base and J by 8 bases. Germline CDR1 and CDR2: MNHNS and SASEGT. The CDR3 loop spans 15 amino acids.

The J gene is TRBJ2-3, the V gene TRBV9, with D uncertain. The CDR3 length is 10 residues. Germline V gene sequence: CDR1 SGDLS, CDR2 YYNGEE. Trimming pared 7 bases from V and 4 bases from J, leaving 4 bases between. CDR3 in amino acids: CASWPDTQYF. DNA of the CDR3: TGTGCCAGCTGGCCAGATACGCAGTATTTT.

J is TRBJ2-7 and V is TRBV5-1; tentative D call: TRBD2 (5 bases). Trimming shortened V by 0 bases and J by 0 bases, and 10 bases separated the two germline ends. CDR3 length: 15 amino acids. The germline CDR1 and CDR2 sequences are SGHRS and YFSETQ. The CDR3 reads CASSLEGGPSYEQYF. The CDR3 DNA sequence: TGCGCCAGCAGCTTGGAGGGCGGGCCCTCCTACGAGCAGTACTTC.

This clonotype was counted a few times. The genes are TRBV29-1 and TRBJ2-5; TRBD2 aligns across 8 bases. Germline-derived CDR1 and CDR2 are SQVTM and ANQGSEA. The ends lost 8 bases at V and 3 bases at J; junction bases unmatched: 5. CDR3 length equals 12 residues. The CDR3 DNA reads as TGCAGCTCTCTAGCGGGCGAAGAGACCCAGTACTTC. This encodes CSSLAGEETQYF.

The chain couples TRBV4-3 to TRBJ1-4, with TRBD1 as a possible D gene (6 bases). The CDR3 sequence is 16 residues long. V gave up 2 bases and J gave up 8 bases, with 18 bases separating them. Germline loops: CDR1 LGHNA, CDR2 YSLEER. The CDR3 DNA follows: TGCGCCAGCAGCCAATCCCCTACCAGGGGAGGCGAAAAACTGTTTTTT. As protein: CASSQSPTRGGEKLFF.

This clonotype has only a few counts. The CDR3 DNA reads as TGCAGTGCTAGAGCCCCAGGGAATCAGCCCCAGCATTTT. This sequence encodes CSARAPGNQPQHF. The V and J genes are TRBV20-1 and TRBJ1-5, with TRBD1 as a possible D gene (5 bases). The V and J ends lost 1 base and 4 bases respectively, with 8 bases between them. CDR1 and CDR2 (germline): DFQATT, SNEGSKA (reference sequence). This CDR3 spans 13 amino acids.

This clonotype was seen more than once but under ten times. The J gene is TRBJ2-6, the V gene TRBV28; D call uncertain. This CDR3 has 14 residues. The germline CDR1 and CDR2 sequences are MDHEN and SYDVKM. Trimming cost V 6 bases and J 3 bases, with 9 bases left between them. The chain's CDR3 is CASSPARGANVLTF. The CDR3 DNA is TGTGCCAGCAGCCCGGCCCGTGGGGCCAACGTCCTGACTTTC. The full variable domain, with the rest looked up from reference TRBV28 and TRBJ2-6, is DVKVTQSSRYLVKRTGEKVFLECVQDMDHENMFWYRQDPGLGLRLIYFSYDVKMKEKGDIPEGYSVSREKKERFSLILESASTNQTSMYLCASSPARGANVLTFGAGSRLTVL.

This clonotype was counted only a few times. The rearrangement joins TRBV12-3 or TRBV12-4 to TRBJ1-1; D is undetermined. Trimming left V 7 bases short and J 0 bases short, with 9 bases between. This CDR3 spans 13 amino acids. DNA for the CDR3: TGTGCCAGCACCATACAAATGAACACTGAAGCTTTCTTT. Amino acid sequence: CASTIQMNTEAFF.

Note on this clonotype: A much larger clone sits a single nucleotide away, making a read error possible. The V call is TRBV27, the J call TRBJ2-2, with D uncertain. Germline V gene sequence: CDR1 MNHEY, CDR2 SMNVEV (reference sequence). This CDR3 spans 12 amino acids. Deletions cut 6 bases from V and 2 bases from J, with 4 bases between. The CDR3, as DNA: TGTGCCAGCAGGTTTAACACCGGGGAGCTGTTTTTT. Protein sequence: CASRFNTGELFF.

This chain uses TRBV24-1 with TRBJ1-4; D remains unclear. Trimming took off 5 bases at V and 1 base at J, with 16 bases between the two ends. This CDR3 is 17 amino acids long. From germline, CDR1 is KGHDR and CDR2 SFDVKD. Here the CDR3 reads CATSAGGRSETNEKLFF. The CDR3 nucleotides read TGTGCCACCAGTGCGGGCGGGAGGTCCGAAACTAATGAAAAACTGTTTTTT.

The chain is built from TRBV19 and TRBJ2-1, with 10 bases matching TRBD2. V shed 3 bases, J shed 4 bases, and the junction held 6 bases outside the gene matches. The CDR3 is 16 amino acids. Germline V gene data show CDR1 as LNHDA and CDR2 as SQIVND (reference sequence). The CDR3 region is CASSIGASGSYNEQFF. The CDR3 DNA reads TGTGCCAGTAGTATCGGCGCTAGCGGGAGTTACAATGAGCAGTTCTTC.

The rearrangement uses TRBV20-1 and TRBJ1-5; perhaps TRBD1 as D (6 bases). Deletions cut 6 bases from V and 3 bases from J, with 18 bases between. This CDR3 has 15 amino acids. Germline CDR1 DFQATT, CDR2 SNEGSKA (reference sequence). The DNA of the CDR3 is TGCAGTGCCGAACGGGGGCAAACCTCCAATCAGCCCCAGCATTTT. It codes for CSAERGQTSNQPQHF.

The CDR3, as DNA: TGTGCCAGCAGCCAACCCAACCGGGGAACTAGCACAGATACGCAGTATTTT. Protein sequence: CASSQPNRGTSTDTQYF. The J gene is TRBJ2-3, the V gene TRBV4-2; possibly TRBD2 for D (5 bases). Deletions cut 2 bases from V and 0 bases from J, with 15 bases between. This CDR3 has 17 amino acids. In germline, CDR1 is LGHNA, CDR2 YNFKEQ.

This clonotype was counted at least ten times. The V call is TRBV20-1, the J call TRBJ1-6, with a possible D match to TRBD1 (5 bases). CDR3 size: 13 residues. The ends were cut back, 8 bases at V and 5 bases at J, with 13 bases in the middle. Germline CDR1 and CDR2: DFQATT and SNEGSKA (reference sequence). The CDR3 coding sequence is TGCAGTACTATCCGGGGGGATAATTCACCCCTCCACTTT. This codes for CSTIRGDNSPLHF.

This clonotype was detected a few times. The rearrangement joins TRBV5-6 to TRBJ2-7; D not certain. V lost 2 bases to trimming and J lost 4 bases, with 16 bases between them. The CDR3 has 15 residues. Germline-derived CDR1 and CDR2 are SGHDT and YYEEEE. In nucleotides, the CDR3 is TGTGCCAGCAGCTTATTTGGCGGAAACCTATACGAGCAGTACTTC. This sequence encodes CASSLFGGNLYEQYF.